This T cell receptor (beta chain) appears in the sequencing data of a study of blood T cell repertoires in COVID-19. Study information: Acute and convalescent COVID-19 samples came from the United States, Italy and Spain. PBMCs, B-cell-depleted T cells, or T cells provided the cDNA or gDNA that made up the material.

Germline V CDR1 and CDR2: SGHNT, YENEEA. The CDR3 loop spans 17 amino acids. Trimming left V 0 bases short and J 5 bases short, with 16 bases between. In the authors' workflow: Reference gene primers were amplified, and this amplification served to estimate nucleated cell counts. Data came from immunoSEQ multiplex PCR; TCRdb stores just in-frame clones and leaves some out. Clone size and the V and J calls come from that table; the DNA yielded D and trimming. The sample includes some 100,000 clones, less than 80% of them seen just once. The chain recombines TRBV11-3 with TRBJ2-2; D is possibly TRBD1 (6 bases). The sample consisted of peripheral blood. The clonotype comes from a man aged 45 to 65 with acute or convalescent COVID-19. CDR3 nucleotides: TGTGCCAGCAGCTTAGATCTGACAGGTCTATGGACCGGGGAGCTGTTTTTT. Protein: CASSLDLTGLWTGELFF.